Each of the 28 T cell receptor beta chains below was sequenced from the same sample in a study of CD8+ T cells in alopecia areata. Reverse transcribed after extraction, RNA yielded cDNA as the sequencing template. Measured with immunoSEQ multiplex PCR; TCRdb has only the in-frame clones, and not every one. The data show roughly 200,000 clones, with around three fifths seen just once and over 4% held by the top ten. The specimen sequenced was CD8+ T cells sorted from blood. These receptors were collected from a human donor in good health.

This chain joins TRBV19 and TRBJ1-3; D is perhaps TRBD1 (5 bases). The germline V and J ends were trimmed by 6 bases and 3 bases, with 12 bases remaining between them. Per the germline V gene, CDR1 is LNHDA and CDR2 is SQIVND (reference sequence). The CDR3 length is 14 residues. Here the CDR3 reads CASSPPGRGNTIYF. CDR3 in DNA: TGTGCCAGTAGCCCCCCAGGGCGTGGAAACACCATATATTTT.

The DNA of the CDR3 is TGTGCCAGTAGTCTCCGGGACCAGAATGAGCAGTTCTTC. Its protein product is CASSLRDQNEQFF. The chain carries TRBV19 and TRBJ2-1, with D tentatively TRBD1 or TRBD2 (5 bases each). The CDR3 is 13 amino acids. V lost 5 bases and J 7 bases, leaving 12 bases between the germline ends. Germline CDR1 LNHDA, CDR2 SQIVND (reference sequence).

The chain employs TRBV11-1 and TRBJ2-5; D is unclear. Trimming stripped 5 bases from V and 1 base from J, with 14 bases between. CDR3 size: 15 residues. Germline values: CDR1 SGHAT, CDR2 FQDESV (reference sequence). The CDR3 reads CASSHPDRSQETQYF. As DNA, the CDR3 is TGTGCCAGCAGCCATCCCGACCGGTCCCAAGAGACCCAGTACTTC.

V is TRBV4-1 and J is TRBJ2-7; D remains unclear. CDR1 and CDR2 (germline): MGHRA, YSYEKL. V gave up 4 bases and J gave up 3 bases, with 13 bases separating them. There are 14 residues in the CDR3. CDR3 region: CASSPGDTYYEQYF. In DNA form, the CDR3 reads TGCGCCAGCAGCCCTGGAGACACATACTACGAGCAGTACTTC.

This clone was detected only once. The chain couples TRBV9 to TRBJ1-5; 9 bases line up with TRBD1. This CDR3 region has 15 residues. Germline V gives CDR1 SGDLS, CDR2 YYNGEE. V lost 3 bases to trimming and J lost 1 base; unmatched junction nucleotides: 2. The CDR3 DNA reads TGTGCCAGCAGCGAGGGACAGGGAAGCAATCAGCCCCAGCATTTT. This translates into CASSEGQGSNQPQHF.

CDR3 nucleotides: TGTGCCAGCAGCGCGCACAGCCACATGAACACTGAAGCTTTCTTT. Translated, it gives CASSAHSHMNTEAFF. The V gene is TRBV7-6, the J gene TRBJ1-1; D gene uncertain. Germline V lookup: CDR1 SGHVS, CDR2 FNYEAQ. CDR3 size: 15 residues. V lost 5 bases and J 0 bases, leaving 13 bases between the germline ends.

This rearrangement joins TRBV11-2 to TRBJ2-7; 9 bases fit TRBD1. The trim removed 0 bases at V and 5 bases at J, leaving 5 bases unmatched. Germline CDR1 and CDR2: SGHAT and FQNNGV. CDR3 length: 15 amino acids. In DNA, the CDR3 is TGTGCCAGCAGCTTAGACTCCGGGACAGGGAACGAGCAGTACTTC. This sequence encodes CASSLDSGTGNEQYF.

This clone was observed a single time. Other nucleotide sequences in the sample specify the same CDR3. This sequence joins TRBV15 and TRBJ1-1; D is ambiguous. The CDR3 contains 11 residues. V was pared by 1 base and J by 6 bases, with 3 bases between. The V gene's germline CDR1 is LNHNV and CDR2 YYDKDF (reference sequence). The CDR3 spells CATSRGPEAFF. The DNA of the CDR3 is TGTGCCACCAGCAGAGGCCCTGAAGCTTTCTTT.

This clone was detected a few times. V gene TRBV7-6 combines with J gene TRBJ2-5; the D gene is possibly TRBD1 (6 bases). V was cut by 6 bases and J by 5 bases, with 16 bases left in between. Germline V gene lookup returns CDR1 SGHVS and CDR2 FNYEAQ. CDR3 length: 14 residues. The chain's CDR3 is CASSFPGARETQYF. The CDR3, as DNA: TGTGCCAGCAGTTTCCCAGGGGCCAGGGAGACCCAGTACTTC.

The table lists this clone with a few counts. The chain employs TRBV30 and TRBJ1-1; D might be TRBD1 (6 bases). This CDR3 has 16 residues. Germline V gene lookup returns CDR1 GTSNPN and CDR2 SVGIG (reference sequence). V dropped 0 bases and J dropped 3 bases, with 17 bases sitting between them. CDR3 loop: CAWSVPQGFGDTEAFF. The CDR3 nucleotides read TGTGCCTGGAGTGTGCCACAGGGCTTCGGAGACACTGAAGCTTTCTTT. The entire variable domain, with the rest obtained from reference TRBV30 and TRBJ1-1, is as follows: SQTIHQWPATLVQPVGSPLSLECTVEGTSNPNLYWYRQAAGRGLQLLFYSVGIGQISSEVPQNLSASRPQDRQFILSSKKLLLSDSGFYLCAWSVPQGFGDTEAFFGQGTRLTVV.

The chain carries TRBV9 and TRBJ2-7; 7 bases line up with TRBD2. The CDR3 runs to 14 residues. The germline V gene encodes CDR1 SGDLS and CDR2 YYNGEE. With V trimmed by 3 bases and J by 7 bases, 10 bases remained unmatched. The CDR3 coding sequence is TGTGCCAGCAGCGCTGGGGGGGTACCGCGAGAGCAGTACTTC. Protein product: CASSAGGVPREQYF.

The genes are TRBV7-8 and TRBJ1-5; D is undetermined. The CDR3 has 15 residues. CDR1 is SGHVS and CDR2 is FQNEAQ in the germline V gene. With 1 base removed from V and 6 bases from J, the gap between germline ends came to 13 bases. The CDR3 nucleotides are TGTGCCAGCAGCTTAGGGAAAGGGCCCCTTCAGCCCCAGCATTTT. It is translated as CASSLGKGPLQPQHF.

This chain links TRBV4-1 with TRBJ2-4, with D unclear. Trimming removed 3 bases at V and 5 bases at J, with 11 bases between. The CDR3 totals 14 residues. Germline V gene sequence: CDR1 MGHRA, CDR2 YSYEKL. The CDR3 coding sequence is TGCGCCAGCAGCCAGAGACGGAGCGAAAACATTCAGTACTTC. Protein sequence: CASSQRRSENIQYF.

The gene calls are TRBV6-5 and TRBJ1-3; 9 nucleotides match TRBD1. The germline V gene has CDR1 MNHEY and CDR2 SVGAGI. The CDR3 covers 14 residues. After removal of 6 bases from V and 8 bases from J, the junction contained 8 bases not matched to a gene. CDR3 region: CASSKTGGTDTIYF. The CDR3 DNA is TGTGCCAGCAGCAAAACAGGGGGCACGGACACCATATATTTT.

J is TRBJ1-1 and V is TRBV6-1; D is uncertain. Between the trimmed V and J ends, which lost 1 base and 8 bases, there was a span of 5 bases. Germline CDR1 reads MNHNS; CDR2 reads SASEGT. The CDR3 spans 11 residues. The CDR3 DNA reads as TGTGCCAGCAGTGAAGGTCTAGAAGCTTTCTTT. Its protein product is CASSEGLEAFF.

The gene calls are TRBV13 and TRBJ1-2, with 8 nucleotides matching TRBD1. With V trimmed by 5 bases and J by 4 bases, 12 bases remained unmatched. CDR1 and CDR2 from the germline V gene are PRHDT and FYEKMQ (reference sequence). CDR3 length: 16 residues. Here the CDR3 DNA reads TGTGCCAGCAGCACGCCCGACCCCCAGGGGGCCTATGGCTACACCTTC. Its translation: CASSTPDPQGAYGYTF.

This sequence joins TRBV11-2 and TRBJ1-2; D unresolved. The CDR3 totals 16 residues. Germline values: CDR1 SGHAT, CDR2 FQNNGV. Trimming took off 4 bases at V and 6 bases at J, with 21 bases between the two ends. This CDR3 is CASSSWVSPAWNGYTF. CDR3 DNA: TGTGCCAGCAGCTCCTGGGTATCCCCCGCGTGGAATGGCTACACCTTC.

The chain couples TRBV13 to TRBJ1-1; a weak D match, TRBD1 (6 bases). V dropped 7 bases and J dropped 4 bases, with 10 bases sitting between them. Germline CDR1 and CDR2: PRHDT and FYEKMQ (reference sequence). This CDR3 spans 12 amino acids. The CDR3 sequence is CASKKGGTEAFF. In DNA form, the CDR3 reads TGTGCCAGCAAGAAGGGGGGCACTGAAGCTTTCTTT. The full variable domain, its missing parts supplied by reference TRBV13 and TRBJ1-1, is AAGVIQSPRHLIKEKRETATLKCYPIPRHDTVYWYQQGPGQDPQFLISFYEKMQSDKGSIPDRFSAQQFSDYHSELNMSSLELGDSALYFCASKKGGTEAFFGQGTRLTVV.

V gene TRBV27 combines with J gene TRBJ2-7, with unresolved D. CDR1 is MNHEY, CDR2 SMNVEV, per germline (reference sequence). CDR3 length: 14 residues. Trimming left V 5 bases short and J 1 base short, with 12 bases between. CDR3 DNA sequence: TGTGCCAGCAGTGAAATAGGCGGTTCCTACGAGCAGTACTTC. Translating gives CASSEIGGSYEQYF.

This chain links TRBV7-9 with TRBJ2-5; no reliable D call. The CDR3 runs to 12 residues. V shed 0 bases and J shed 3 bases, with 2 bases lying between them. Germline CDR1 SEHNR, CDR2 FQNEAQ (reference sequence). The CDR3 reads CASSLAEETQYF. CDR3 DNA: TGTGCCAGCAGCTTAGCCGAAGAGACCCAGTACTTC.

V and J are TRBV27 and TRBJ2-2; D perhaps matches TRBD2 (6 bases). The germline CDR1 and CDR2 sequences are MNHEY and SMNVEV (reference sequence). Trimming cost V 5 bases and J 0 bases, with 13 bases left between them. CDR3 length equals 16 residues. CDR3 sequence: CASSPRTGANTGELFF. In DNA, the CDR3 is TGTGCCAGCAGTCCCCGAACGGGGGCGAACACCGGGGAGCTGTTTTTT.

About this clone itself: At the DNA level, this CDR3 is encoded by other sequences in the same sample as well. The CDR3 DNA reads TGCAGCGTTGCCCGGGACACTGAAGCTTTCTTT. Protein product: CSVARDTEAFF. The rearrangement joins TRBV29-1 to TRBJ1-1; the D is unclear. Trimming cost V 4 bases and J 3 bases, with 6 bases left between them. The germline gives CDR1 SQVTM, CDR2 ANQGSEA. The CDR3 totals 11 residues.

The chain recombines TRBV7-9 with TRBJ1-2, with D unresolved. This CDR3 is 13 amino acids long. CDR1 is SEHNR, CDR2 FQNEAQ, per germline (reference sequence). Trimming took 3 bases from V and 6 from J, leaving 11 bases between them. This CDR3 reads CASSFGPSDGYTF. The DNA of the CDR3 is TGTGCCAGCAGCTTTGGCCCCTCGGATGGCTACACCTTC.

The genes are TRBV5-6 and TRBJ1-2; D remains unclear. The V end was cut by 0 bases, the J end by 3 bases, with 18 bases between. The CDR3 has 17 residues. Germline V gene data show CDR1 as SGHDT and CDR2 as YYEEEE. This chain's CDR3 is CASSLVNHGTDYYGYTF. As DNA, the CDR3 is TGTGCCAGCAGCTTGGTGAACCACGGTACGGATTACTATGGCTACACCTTC.

This chain joins TRBV2 and TRBJ1-2, with 7 nucleotides matching TRBD1. V shed 6 bases, J shed 7 bases, and the junction held 8 bases outside the gene matches. The CDR3 covers 13 residues. Germline V CDR1 and CDR2: SNHLY, FYNNEI. CDR3 region: CASRERQGSGYTF. Here the CDR3 DNA reads TGTGCCAGCAGGGAAAGACAGGGCTCTGGCTACACCTTC.

The chain uses TRBV29-1 and TRBJ2-7; 7 nucleotides agree with TRBD1. V was clipped by 5 bases and J by 0 bases; unmatched bases: 4. Germline V CDR1 and CDR2: SQVTM, ANQGSEA. The CDR3 extends over 13 amino acids. CDR3 sequence (DNA): TGCAGCGTTTTCGGGACAGACTCCTACGAGCAGTACTTC. This sequence encodes CSVFGTDSYEQYF.

The rearrangement links TRBV5-4 to TRBJ2-7; 9 bases map to TRBD1. The V gene's germline CDR1 is SGHNT and CDR2 YYREEE (reference sequence). V gave up 4 bases and J gave up 1 base; unmatched junction bases: 3. This CDR3 is built from 14 residues. CDR3 DNA sequence: TGTGCCAGCAGCCCCGGGACAGGGTCCTACGAGCAGTACTTC. Its protein is CASSPGTGSYEQYF.

The chain combines TRBV29-1 with TRBJ2-5; 8 bases fit TRBD2. With 4 bases clipped from V and 2 bases from J, the junction kept 15 bases outside the gene matches. CDR1 is SQVTM, CDR2 ANQGSEA, per germline. The CDR3 loop spans 17 amino acids. CDR3 in amino acids: CSVADSGGLLGQETQYF. For the CDR3, the DNA is TGCAGCGTTGCTGACAGCGGGGGACTATTAGGGCAAGAGACCCAGTACTTC.